This T cell receptor beta chain was recovered during a study of cytomegalovirus exposure and HLA in healthy donors. Study findings and constraints: Association of a missense DCLRE1C variant with TCR beta V- and J-gene trimming was reported in a later analysis.

On this clone: What it recognizes is unknown.

The germline gives CDR1 MNHEY, CDR2 SVGAGI. The CDR3 extends over 14 amino acids. V shed 0 bases, J shed 6 bases, and the junction held 2 bases outside the gene matches. Use of 60 Vbeta and 13 Jbeta primers characterized the PCR. Assay: immunoSEQ multiplex PCR; the TCRdb copy retains only in-frame clones and omits some. In all, the sample yields roughly 75,000 clones. This TCR was recovered from a boy under 18 in good health and CMV-seronegative. Material: PBMCs. V and J are TRBV6-5 and TRBJ2-3; 8 bases agree with TRBD1. CDR3 sequence reads: CASSYSTGADTQYF. CDR3 sequence (DNA): TGTGCCAGCAGTTACTCGACAGGGGCCGATACGCAGTATTTT.